This TCR beta chain is from a study of blood T cell repertoires in COVID-19. Libraries were prepared by immunoSEQ multiplex PCR; TCRdb keeps only in-frame clonotypes and omits some of them. This table has approximately 300,000 clones, about 87% appearing once. J was trimmed by 2 bases and V by 8 bases; bases with no gene match: 11. The CDR3 runs to 16 residues. Germline V gene sequence: CDR1 KGHDR, CDR2 SFDVKD. V usage is TRBV24-1 and J usage is TRBJ2-1; 7 positions agree with TRBD1. The origin of this receptor is a woman aged 45-59 years with COVID-19, enrolled during active disease. Material for sequencing was peripheral blood. The CDR3 DNA follows: TGTGCCACCAAACAAAAGGGGGCCTGGCCCTACAATGAGCAGTTCTTC. Translation gives CATKQKGAWPYNEQFF.